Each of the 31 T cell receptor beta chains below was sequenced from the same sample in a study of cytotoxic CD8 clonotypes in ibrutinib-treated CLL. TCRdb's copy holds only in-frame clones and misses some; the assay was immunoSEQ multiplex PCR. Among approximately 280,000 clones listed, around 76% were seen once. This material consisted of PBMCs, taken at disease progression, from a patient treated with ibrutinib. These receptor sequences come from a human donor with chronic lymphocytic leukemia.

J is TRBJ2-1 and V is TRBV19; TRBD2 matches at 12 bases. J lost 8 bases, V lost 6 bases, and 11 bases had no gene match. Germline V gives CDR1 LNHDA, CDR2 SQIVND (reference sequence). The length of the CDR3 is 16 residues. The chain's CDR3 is CASSPTSGSPRHEQFF. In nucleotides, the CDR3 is TGTGCCAGTAGCCCGACTAGCGGGAGTCCTCGCCATGAGCAGTTCTTC. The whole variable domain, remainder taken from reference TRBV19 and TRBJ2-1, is DGGITQSPKYLFRKEGQNVTLSCEQNLNHDAMYWYRQDPGQGLRLIYYSQIVNDFQKGDIAEGYSVSREKKESFPLTVTSAQKNPTAFYLCASSPTSGSPRHEQFFGPGTRLTVL.

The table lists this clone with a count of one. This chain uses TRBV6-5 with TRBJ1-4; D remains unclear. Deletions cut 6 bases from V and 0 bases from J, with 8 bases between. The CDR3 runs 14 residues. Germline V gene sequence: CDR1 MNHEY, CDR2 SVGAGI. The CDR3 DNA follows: TGTGCCAGCAGCAGATTTGCAACTAATGAAAAACTGTTTTTT. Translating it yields CASSRFATNEKLFF.

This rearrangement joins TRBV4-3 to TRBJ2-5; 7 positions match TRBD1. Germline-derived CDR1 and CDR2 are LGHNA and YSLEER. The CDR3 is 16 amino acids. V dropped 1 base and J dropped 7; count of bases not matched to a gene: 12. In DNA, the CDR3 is TGCGCCAGCAGCCAAGCCCTCACAGGGGTCCGTTTGACCCAGTACTTC. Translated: CASSQALTGVRLTQYF.

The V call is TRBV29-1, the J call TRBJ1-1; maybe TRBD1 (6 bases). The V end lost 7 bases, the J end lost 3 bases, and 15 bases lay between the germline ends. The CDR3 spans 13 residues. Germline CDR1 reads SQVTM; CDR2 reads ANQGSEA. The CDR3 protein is CSATTGGDTEAFF. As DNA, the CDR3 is TGCAGCGCAACGACAGGAGGGGACACTGAAGCTTTCTTT.

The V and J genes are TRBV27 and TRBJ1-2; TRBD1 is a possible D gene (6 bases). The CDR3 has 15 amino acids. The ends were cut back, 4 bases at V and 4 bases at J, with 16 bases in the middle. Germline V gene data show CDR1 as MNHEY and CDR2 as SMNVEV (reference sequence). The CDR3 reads CASSSRGGVSYGYTF. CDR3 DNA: TGTGCCAGCAGTTCCAGGGGTGGGGTATCCTATGGCTACACCTTC.

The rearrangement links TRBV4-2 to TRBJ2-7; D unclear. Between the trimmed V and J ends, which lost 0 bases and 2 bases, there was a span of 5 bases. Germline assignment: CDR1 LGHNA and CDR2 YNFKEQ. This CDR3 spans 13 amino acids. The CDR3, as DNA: TGTGCCAGCAGCCAAGATCAGGCCTACGAGCAGTACTTC. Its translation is CASSQDQAYEQYF.

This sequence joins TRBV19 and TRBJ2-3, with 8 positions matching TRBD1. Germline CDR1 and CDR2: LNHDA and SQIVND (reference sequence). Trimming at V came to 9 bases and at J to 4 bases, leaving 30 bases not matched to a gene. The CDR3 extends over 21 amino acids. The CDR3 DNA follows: TGTGCCAGCACCGGGACAGGCCGTCCCACCGTCGCCGGAGGGCCAGCAGATACGCAGTATTTT. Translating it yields CASTGTGRPTVAGGPADTQYF.

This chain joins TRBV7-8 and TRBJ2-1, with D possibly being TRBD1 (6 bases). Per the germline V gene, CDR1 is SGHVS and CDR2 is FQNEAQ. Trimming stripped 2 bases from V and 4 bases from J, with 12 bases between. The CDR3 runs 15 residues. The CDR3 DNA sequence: TGTGCCAGCAGCTTAACGTACGGACAGTACAATGAGCAGTTCTTC. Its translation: CASSLTYGQYNEQFF.

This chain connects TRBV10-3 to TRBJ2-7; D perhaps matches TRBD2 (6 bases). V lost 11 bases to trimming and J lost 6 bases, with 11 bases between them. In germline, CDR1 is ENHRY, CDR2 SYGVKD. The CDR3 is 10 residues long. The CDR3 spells CAVGAGEQYF. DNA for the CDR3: TGTGCCGTCGGAGCGGGCGAGCAGTACTTC.

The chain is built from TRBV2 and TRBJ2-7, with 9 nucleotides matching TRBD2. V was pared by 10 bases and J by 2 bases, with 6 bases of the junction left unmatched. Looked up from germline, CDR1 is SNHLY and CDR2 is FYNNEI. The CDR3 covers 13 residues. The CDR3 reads CATRTSATYEQYF. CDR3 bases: TGTGCCACCAGGACTAGCGCCACCTACGAGCAGTACTTC. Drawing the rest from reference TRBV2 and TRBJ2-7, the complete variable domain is EPEVTQTPSHQVTQMGQEVILRCVPISNHLYFYWYRQILGQKVEFLVSFYNNEISEKSEIFDDQFSVERPDGSNFTLKIRSTKLEDSAMYFCATRTSATYEQYFGPGTRLTVT.

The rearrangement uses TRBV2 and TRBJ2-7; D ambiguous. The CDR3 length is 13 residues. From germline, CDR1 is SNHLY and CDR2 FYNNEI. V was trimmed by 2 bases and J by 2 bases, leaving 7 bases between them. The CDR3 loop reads CASSEMKAYEQYF. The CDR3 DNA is TGTGCCAGCAGTGAAATGAAAGCCTACGAGCAGTACTTC.

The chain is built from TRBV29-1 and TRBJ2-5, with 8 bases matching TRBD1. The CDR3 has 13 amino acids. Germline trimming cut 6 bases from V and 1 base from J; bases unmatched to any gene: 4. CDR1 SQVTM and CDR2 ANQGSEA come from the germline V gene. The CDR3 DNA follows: TGCAGCGTAGTCGACAGGGGCCAAGAGACCCAGTACTTC. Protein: CSVVDRGQETQYF.

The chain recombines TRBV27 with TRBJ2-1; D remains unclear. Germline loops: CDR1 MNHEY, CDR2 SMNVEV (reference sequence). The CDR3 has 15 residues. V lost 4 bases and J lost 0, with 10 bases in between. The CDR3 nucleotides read TGTGCCAGCAGTTATTCTACGAGCTCCTACAATGAGCAGTTCTTC. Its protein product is CASSYSTSSYNEQFF.

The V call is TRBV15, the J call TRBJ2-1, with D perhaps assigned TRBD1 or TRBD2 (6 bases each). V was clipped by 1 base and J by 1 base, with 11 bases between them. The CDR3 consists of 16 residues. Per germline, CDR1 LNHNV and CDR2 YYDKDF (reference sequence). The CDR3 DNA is TGTGCCACCAGCAGAGGTGGGGGGCCTTCCTACAATGAGCAGTTCTTC. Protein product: CATSRGGGPSYNEQFF.

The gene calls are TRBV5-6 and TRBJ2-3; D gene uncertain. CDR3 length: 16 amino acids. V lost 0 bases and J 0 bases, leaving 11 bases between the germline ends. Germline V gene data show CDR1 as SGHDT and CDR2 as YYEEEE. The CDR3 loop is CASSLVSAVSTDTQYF. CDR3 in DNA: TGTGCCAGCAGCTTGGTTTCAGCAGTAAGCACAGATACGCAGTATTTT.

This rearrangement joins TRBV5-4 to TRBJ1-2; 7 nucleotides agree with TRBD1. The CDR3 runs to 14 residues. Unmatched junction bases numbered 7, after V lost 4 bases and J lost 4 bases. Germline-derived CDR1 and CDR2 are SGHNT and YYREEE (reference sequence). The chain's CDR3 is CASSELQGFYGYTF. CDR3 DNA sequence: TGTGCCAGCAGCGAACTACAGGGGTTCTATGGCTACACCTTC.

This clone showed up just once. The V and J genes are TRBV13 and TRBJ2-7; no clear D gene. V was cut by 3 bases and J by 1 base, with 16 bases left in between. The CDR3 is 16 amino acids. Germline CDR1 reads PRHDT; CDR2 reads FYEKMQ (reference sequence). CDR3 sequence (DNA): TGTGCCAGCAGCTTGTCCGGTGTACGACCATCCTACGAGCAGTACTTC. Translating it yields CASSLSGVRPSYEQYF.

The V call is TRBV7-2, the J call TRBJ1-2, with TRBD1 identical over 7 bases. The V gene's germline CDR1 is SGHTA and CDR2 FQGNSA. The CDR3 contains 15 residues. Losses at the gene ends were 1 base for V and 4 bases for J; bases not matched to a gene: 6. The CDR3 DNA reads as TGTGCCAGCAGCTTAGATCGAGGGGGCTCCTATGGCTACACCTTC. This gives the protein CASSLDRGGSYGYTF.

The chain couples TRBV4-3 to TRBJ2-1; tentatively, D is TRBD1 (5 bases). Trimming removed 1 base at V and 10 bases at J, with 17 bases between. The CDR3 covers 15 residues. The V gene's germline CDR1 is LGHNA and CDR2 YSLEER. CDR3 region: CASSQVNQGFPEQFF. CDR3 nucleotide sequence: TGCGCCAGCAGCCAAGTCAATCAGGGTTTCCCGGAGCAGTTCTTC.

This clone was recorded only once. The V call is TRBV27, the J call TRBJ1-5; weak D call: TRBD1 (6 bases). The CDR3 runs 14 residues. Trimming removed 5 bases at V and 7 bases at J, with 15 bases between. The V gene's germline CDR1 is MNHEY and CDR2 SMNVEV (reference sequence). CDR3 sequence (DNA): TGTGCCAGCAGTATACAGGGATTCGGGCAGCCCCAGCATTTT. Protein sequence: CASSIQGFGQPQHF.

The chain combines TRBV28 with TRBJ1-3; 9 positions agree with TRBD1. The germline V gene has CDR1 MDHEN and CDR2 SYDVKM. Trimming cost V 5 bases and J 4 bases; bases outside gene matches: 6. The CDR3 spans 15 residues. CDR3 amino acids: CASSHRGPGGNTIYF. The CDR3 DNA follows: TGTGCCAGCAGTCACAGGGGGCCGGGGGGAAACACCATATATTTT.

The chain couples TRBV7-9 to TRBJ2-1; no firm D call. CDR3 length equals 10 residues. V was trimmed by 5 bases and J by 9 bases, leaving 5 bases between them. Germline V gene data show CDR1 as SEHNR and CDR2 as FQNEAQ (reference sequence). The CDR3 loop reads CASSLFEQFF. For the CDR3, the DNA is TGTGCCAGCAGCCTGTTTGAGCAGTTCTTC.

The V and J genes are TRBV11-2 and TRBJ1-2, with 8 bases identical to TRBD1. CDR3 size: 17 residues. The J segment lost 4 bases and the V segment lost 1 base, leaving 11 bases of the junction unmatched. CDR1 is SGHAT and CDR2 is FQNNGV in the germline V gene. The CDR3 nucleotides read TGTGCCAGCAGCTTAGGACTGGGGCAGGGGGCTATCTATGGCTACACCTTC. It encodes CASSLGLGQGAIYGYTF.

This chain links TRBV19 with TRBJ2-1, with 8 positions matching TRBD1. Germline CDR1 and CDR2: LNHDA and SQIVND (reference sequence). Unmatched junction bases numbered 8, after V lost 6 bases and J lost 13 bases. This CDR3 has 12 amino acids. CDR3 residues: CASRTGTGYQFF. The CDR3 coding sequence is TGTGCCAGTAGAACCGGGACAGGATATCAGTTCTTC.

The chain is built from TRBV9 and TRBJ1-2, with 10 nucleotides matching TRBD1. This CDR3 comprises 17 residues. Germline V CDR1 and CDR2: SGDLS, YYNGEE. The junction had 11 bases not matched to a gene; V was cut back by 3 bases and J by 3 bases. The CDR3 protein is CASSAAPDRGLDYGYTF. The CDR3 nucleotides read TGTGCCAGCAGCGCTGCTCCGGACAGGGGGTTGGACTATGGCTACACCTTC.

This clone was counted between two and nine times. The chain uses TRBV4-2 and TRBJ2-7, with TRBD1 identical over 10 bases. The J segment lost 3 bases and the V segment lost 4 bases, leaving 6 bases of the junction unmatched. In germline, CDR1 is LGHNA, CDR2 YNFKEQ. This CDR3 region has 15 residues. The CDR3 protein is CASSPGQGGDYEQYF. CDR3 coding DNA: TGTGCCAGCAGCCCAGGACAGGGGGGCGACTACGAGCAGTACTTC.

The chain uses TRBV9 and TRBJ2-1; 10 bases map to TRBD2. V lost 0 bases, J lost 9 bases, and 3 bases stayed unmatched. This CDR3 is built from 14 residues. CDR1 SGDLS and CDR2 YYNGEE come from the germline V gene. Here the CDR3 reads CASSVASGRVEQFF. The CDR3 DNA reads TGTGCCAGCAGCGTAGCTAGCGGGAGAGTTGAGCAGTTCTTC.

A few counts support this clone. The CDR3 protein is CASSLRTGSSSPLHF. The CDR3 region has the DNA TGTGCCAGCAGCCTCCGGACAGGCTCTAGTTCACCCCTCCACTTT. The chain uses TRBV7-3 and TRBJ1-6, with TRBD1 matching 7 bases. Trimming at V came to 5 bases and at J to 9 bases, leaving 10 bases not matched to a gene. The length of the CDR3 is 15 residues. The germline V gene has CDR1 SGHTA and CDR2 FQGTGA.

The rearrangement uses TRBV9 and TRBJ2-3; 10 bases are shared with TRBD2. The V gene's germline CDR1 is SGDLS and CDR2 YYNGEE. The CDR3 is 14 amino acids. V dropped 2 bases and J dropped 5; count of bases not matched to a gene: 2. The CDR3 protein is CASSVSGGRDTQYF. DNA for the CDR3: TGTGCCAGCAGCGTTAGCGGGGGGAGAGATACGCAGTATTTT.

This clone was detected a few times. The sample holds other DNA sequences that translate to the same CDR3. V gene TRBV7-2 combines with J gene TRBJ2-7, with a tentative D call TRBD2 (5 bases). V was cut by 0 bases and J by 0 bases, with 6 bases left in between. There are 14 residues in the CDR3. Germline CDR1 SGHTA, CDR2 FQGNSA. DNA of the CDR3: TGTGCCAGCAGCTTAGCGGGGAGCTCCTACGAGCAGTACTTC. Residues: CASSLAGSSYEQYF.

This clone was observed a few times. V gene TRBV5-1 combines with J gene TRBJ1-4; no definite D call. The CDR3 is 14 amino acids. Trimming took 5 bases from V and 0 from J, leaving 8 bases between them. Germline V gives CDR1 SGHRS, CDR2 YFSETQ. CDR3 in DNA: TGCGCCAGCAGTACGGATGCAACTAATGAAAAACTGTTTTTT. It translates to CASSTDATNEKLFF.